This T cell receptor beta chain was sequenced during a study of T cell changes during pregnancy in multiple sclerosis. Libraries were prepared by immunoSEQ multiplex PCR; TCRdb keeps only in-frame clonotypes and omits some of them. The data contain tens of thousands of clones, 80% to 95% of them seen just once; the ten biggest clones take up just under 2%. The sample here was peripheral blood, taken in the second trimester of pregnancy. This clonotype originated in a female donor with multiple sclerosis, enrolled in a pregnancy study.

The CDR3 loop reads CASSSTMTGENTEAFF. The CDR3 nucleotides read TGCGCCAGCAGCTCTACTATGACAGGGGAAAACACTGAAGCTTTCTTT. The chain is built from TRBV5-1 and TRBJ1-1, with TRBD1 matching 8 bases. This CDR3 is 16 amino acids long. Germline V lookup: CDR1 SGHRS, CDR2 YFSETQ. Trimming took 3 bases from V and 2 from J; bases not matched to a gene: 9.